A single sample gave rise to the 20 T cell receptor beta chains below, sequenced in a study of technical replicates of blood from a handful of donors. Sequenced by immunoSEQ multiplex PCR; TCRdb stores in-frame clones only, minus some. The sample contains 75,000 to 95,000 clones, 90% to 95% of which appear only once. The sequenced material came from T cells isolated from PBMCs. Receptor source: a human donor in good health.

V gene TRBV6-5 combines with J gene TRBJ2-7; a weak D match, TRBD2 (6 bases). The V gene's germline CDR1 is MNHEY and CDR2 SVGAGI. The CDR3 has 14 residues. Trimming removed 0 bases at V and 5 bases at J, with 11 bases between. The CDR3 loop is CASSYSMEGHEQYF. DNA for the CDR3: TGTGCCAGCAGTTACTCGATGGAGGGACACGAGCAGTACTTC.

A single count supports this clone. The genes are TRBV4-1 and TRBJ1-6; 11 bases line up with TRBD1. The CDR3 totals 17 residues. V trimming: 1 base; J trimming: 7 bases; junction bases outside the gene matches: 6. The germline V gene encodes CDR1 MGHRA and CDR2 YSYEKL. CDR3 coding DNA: TGCGCCAGCAGCCAAGGGCGGACAGGGGGCCCCAATTCACCCCTCCACTTT. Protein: CASSQGRTGGPNSPLHF.

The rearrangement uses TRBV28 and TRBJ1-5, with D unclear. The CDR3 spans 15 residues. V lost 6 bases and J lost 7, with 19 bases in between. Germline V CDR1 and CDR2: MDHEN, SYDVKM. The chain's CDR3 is CASRRTPTASQPQHF. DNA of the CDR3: TGTGCCAGCAGAAGGACTCCCACGGCTAGCCAGCCCCAGCATTTT.

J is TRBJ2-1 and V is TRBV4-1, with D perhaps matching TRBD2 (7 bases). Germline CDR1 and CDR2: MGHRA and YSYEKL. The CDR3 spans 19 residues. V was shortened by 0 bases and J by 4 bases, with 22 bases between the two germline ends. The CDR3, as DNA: TGCGCCAGCAGCCAAGACCCACCGTTGGGGGGGCCGATATACAATGAGCAGTTCTTC. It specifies CASSQDPPLGGPIYNEQFF.

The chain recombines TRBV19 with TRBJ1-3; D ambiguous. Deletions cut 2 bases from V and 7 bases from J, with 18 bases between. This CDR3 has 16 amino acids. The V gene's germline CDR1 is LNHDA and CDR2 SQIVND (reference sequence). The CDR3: CASSINEVPLSNTIYF. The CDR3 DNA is TGTGCCAGTAGTATAAACGAGGTGCCTTTGTCTAACACCATATATTTT.

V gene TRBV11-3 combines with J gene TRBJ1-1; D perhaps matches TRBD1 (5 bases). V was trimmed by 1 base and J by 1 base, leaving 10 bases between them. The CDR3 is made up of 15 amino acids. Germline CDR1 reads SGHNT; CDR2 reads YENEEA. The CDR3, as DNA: TGTGCCAGCAGCTTAGTTGGGCAGGGGAACACTGAAGCTTTCTTT. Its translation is CASSLVGQGNTEAFF.

CDR3 DNA: TGCGCCAGCAGCCAAGTAGCAGAGCCCACCGGGGAGCTGTTTTTT. It is translated as CASSQVAEPTGELFF. The rearrangement joins TRBV4-1 to TRBJ2-2, with D hard to call. The V gene's germline CDR1 is MGHRA and CDR2 YSYEKL. Trimming shortened V by 1 base and J by 4 bases, and 10 bases separated the two germline ends. This CDR3 is 15 amino acids long.

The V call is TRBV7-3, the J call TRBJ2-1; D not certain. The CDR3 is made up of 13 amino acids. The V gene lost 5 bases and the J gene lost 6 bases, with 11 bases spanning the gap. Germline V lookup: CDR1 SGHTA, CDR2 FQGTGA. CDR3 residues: CASSGTPSNEQFF. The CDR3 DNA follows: TGTGCCAGCAGCGGTACACCAAGCAATGAGCAGTTCTTC. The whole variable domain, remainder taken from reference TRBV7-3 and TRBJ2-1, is GAGVSQTPSNKVTEKGKYVELRCDPISGHTALYWYRQSLGQGPEFLIYFQGTGAADDSGLPNDRFFAVRPEGSVSTLKIQRTERGDSAVYLCASSGTPSNEQFFGPGTRLTVL.

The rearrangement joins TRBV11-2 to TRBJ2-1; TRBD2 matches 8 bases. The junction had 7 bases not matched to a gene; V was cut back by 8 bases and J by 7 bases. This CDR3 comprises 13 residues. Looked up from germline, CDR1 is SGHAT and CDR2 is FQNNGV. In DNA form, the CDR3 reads TGTGCCAGCGACGGGGGGGGTTGGAATGAGCAGTTCTTC. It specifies CASDGGGWNEQFF.

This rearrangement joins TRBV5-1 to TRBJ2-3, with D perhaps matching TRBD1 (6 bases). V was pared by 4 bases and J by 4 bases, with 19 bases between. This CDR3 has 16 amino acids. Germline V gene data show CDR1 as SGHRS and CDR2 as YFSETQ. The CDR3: CASSAPGQPGPDTQYF. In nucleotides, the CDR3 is TGCGCCAGCAGCGCGCCAGGACAGCCCGGCCCAGATACGCAGTATTTT.

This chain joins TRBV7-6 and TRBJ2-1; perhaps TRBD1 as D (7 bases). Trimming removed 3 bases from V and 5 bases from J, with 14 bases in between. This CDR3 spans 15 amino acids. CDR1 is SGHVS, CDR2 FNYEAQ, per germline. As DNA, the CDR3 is TGTGCCAGCAGCTTGGGACAGTGGGAGGACAATGAGCAGTTCTTC. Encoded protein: CASSLGQWEDNEQFF.

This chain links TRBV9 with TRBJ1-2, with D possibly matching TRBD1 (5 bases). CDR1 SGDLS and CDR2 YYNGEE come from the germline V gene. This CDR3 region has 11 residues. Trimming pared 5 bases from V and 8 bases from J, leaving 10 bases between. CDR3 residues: CASSGRVGYTF. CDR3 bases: TGTGCCAGCAGTGGCAGGGTCGGCTACACCTTC.

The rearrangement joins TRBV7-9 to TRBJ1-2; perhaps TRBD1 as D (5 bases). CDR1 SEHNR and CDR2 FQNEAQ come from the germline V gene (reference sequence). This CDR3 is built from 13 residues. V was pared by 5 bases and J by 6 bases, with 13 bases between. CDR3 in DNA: TGTGCCAGCAGCCCTCAGGGAATCAATGGCTACACCTTC. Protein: CASSPQGINGYTF.

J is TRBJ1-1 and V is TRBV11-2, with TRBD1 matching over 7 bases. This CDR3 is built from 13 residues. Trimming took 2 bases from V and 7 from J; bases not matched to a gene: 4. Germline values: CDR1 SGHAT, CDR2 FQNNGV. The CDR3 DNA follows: TGTGCCAGCAGCTTACTAACAGGGGTTGAAGCTTTCTTT. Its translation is CASSLLTGVEAFF.

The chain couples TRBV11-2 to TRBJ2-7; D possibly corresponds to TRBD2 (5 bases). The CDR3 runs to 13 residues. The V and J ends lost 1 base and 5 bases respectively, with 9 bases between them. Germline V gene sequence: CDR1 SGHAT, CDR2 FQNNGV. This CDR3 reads CASSLAGSNEQYF. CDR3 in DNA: TGTGCCAGCAGCTTAGCGGGATCCAACGAGCAGTACTTC. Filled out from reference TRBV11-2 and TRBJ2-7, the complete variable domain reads EAGVAQSPRYKIIEKRQSVAFWCNPISGHATLYWYQQILGQGPKLLIQFQNNGVVDDSQLPKDRFSAERLKGVDSTLKIQPAKLEDSAVYLCASSLAGSNEQYFGPGTRLTVT.

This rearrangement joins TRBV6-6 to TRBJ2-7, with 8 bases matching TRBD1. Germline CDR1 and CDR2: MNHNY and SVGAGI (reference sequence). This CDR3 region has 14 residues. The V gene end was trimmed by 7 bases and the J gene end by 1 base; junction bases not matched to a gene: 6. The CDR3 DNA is TGTGCCAGCACCTCCGGGACAGGATCCTACGAGCAGTACTTC. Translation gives CASTSGTGSYEQYF.

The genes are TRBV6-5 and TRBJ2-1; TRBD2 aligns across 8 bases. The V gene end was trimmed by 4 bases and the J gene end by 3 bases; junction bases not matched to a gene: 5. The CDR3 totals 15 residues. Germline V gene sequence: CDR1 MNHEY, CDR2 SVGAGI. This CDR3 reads CASSLSLAVYNEQFF. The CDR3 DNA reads TGTGCCAGCAGTTTGTCACTAGCGGTCTACAATGAGCAGTTCTTC.

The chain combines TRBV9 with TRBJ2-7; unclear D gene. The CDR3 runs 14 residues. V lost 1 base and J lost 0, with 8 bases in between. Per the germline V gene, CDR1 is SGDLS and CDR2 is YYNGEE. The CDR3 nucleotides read TGTGCCAGCAGCGTAAGCCAGGCCTCCTACGAGCAGTACTTC. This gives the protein CASSVSQASYEQYF.

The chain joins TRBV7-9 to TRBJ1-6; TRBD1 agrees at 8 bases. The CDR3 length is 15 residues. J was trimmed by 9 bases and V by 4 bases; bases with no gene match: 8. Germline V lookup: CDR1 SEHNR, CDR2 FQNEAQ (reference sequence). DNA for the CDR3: TGTGCCAGCAGCTATTACAGGGGGAGGGGTTCACCCCTCCACTTT. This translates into CASSYYRGRGSPLHF.

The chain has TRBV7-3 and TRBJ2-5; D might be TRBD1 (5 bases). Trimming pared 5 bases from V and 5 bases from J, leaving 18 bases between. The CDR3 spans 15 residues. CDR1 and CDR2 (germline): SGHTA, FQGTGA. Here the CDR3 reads CASSPIAGRGETQYF. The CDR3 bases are TGTGCCAGCAGCCCGATAGCAGGGCGCGGTGAGACCCAGTACTTC.